These 8 T cell receptor beta chains came from one sample sequenced in a study of shared clonotypes between healthy human individuals. Sequencing used immunoSEQ multiplex PCR; TCRdb keeps in-frame clones, though not all of them. The table has about 1.5 million clones, around 98% seen once. Sequences were obtained from naive CD4+ T cells sorted from blood. Subset specified: CD45RA+ positively selected. The receptors were gathered from a man aged 25-45 years in good health.

The chain uses TRBV5-1 and TRBJ2-5; TRBD2 aligns across 14 bases. With V trimmed by 4 bases and J by 4 bases, 6 bases remained unmatched. The CDR3 runs to 16 residues. Per germline, CDR1 SGHRS and CDR2 YFSETQ. CDR3 bases: TGCGCCAGCAGCACGGGACTAGCGGGGGTGGTAGAGACCCAGTACTTC. Translated: CASSTGLAGVVETQYF. Drawing the rest from reference TRBV5-1 and TRBJ2-5, the complete variable domain is KAGVTQTPRYLIKTRGQQVTLSCSPISGHRSVSWYQQTPGQGLQFLFEYFSETQRNKGNFPGRFSGRQFSNSRSEMNVSTLELGDSALYLCASSTGLAGVVETQYFGPGTRLLVL.

J is TRBJ2-7 and V is TRBV9; 9 bases map to TRBD1. This CDR3 has 15 amino acids. The germline V gene encodes CDR1 SGDLS and CDR2 YYNGEE. V lost 0 bases and J lost 6; bases outside the gene matches: 7. This chain's CDR3 is CASSVGDRVYSEQYF. CDR3 DNA sequence: TGTGCCAGCAGCGTAGGGGACAGGGTCTACTCCGAGCAGTACTTC.

The J gene is TRBJ2-7, the V gene TRBV7-2, with D unresolved. V lost 5 bases and J 8 bases, leaving 10 bases between the germline ends. The CDR3 contains 11 residues. The germline CDR1 and CDR2 sequences are SGHTA and FQGNSA. CDR3 loop: CASSNRAQQYF. The CDR3 bases are TGTGCCAGCAGCAACCGGGCCCAGCAGTACTTC.

The CDR3: CASSLSGTARGDTEAFF. The CDR3 coding sequence is TGTGCCAGCAGCTTAAGCGGGACAGCCAGGGGCGACACTGAAGCTTTCTTT. The chain carries TRBV7-3 and TRBJ1-1; 7 bases fit TRBD1. Germline V CDR1 and CDR2: SGHTA, FQGTGA. The J segment lost 3 bases and the V segment lost 1 base, leaving 11 bases of the junction unmatched. CDR3 length equals 17 residues. Drawing the rest from reference TRBV7-3 and TRBJ1-1, the complete variable domain is GAGVSQTPSNKVTEKGKYVELRCDPISGHTALYWYRQSLGQGPEFLIYFQGTGAADDSGLPNDRFFAVRPEGSVSTLKIQRTERGDSAVYLCASSLSGTARGDTEAFFGQGTRLTVV.

This rearrangement joins TRBV25-1 to TRBJ1-5; D possibly corresponds to TRBD1 (5 bases). Between the trimmed V and J ends, which lost 11 bases and 4 bases, there was a span of 12 bases. The CDR3 is 12 residues long. CDR1 and CDR2 (germline): MGHDK, SYGVNS. CDR3 DNA: TGTGCCTCCCGGGGGGGGAATCAGCCCCAGCATTTT. Encoded protein: CASRGGNQPQHF. Filled out from reference TRBV25-1 and TRBJ1-5, the complete variable domain reads EADIYQTPRYLVIGTGKKITLECSQTMGHDKMYWYQQDPGMELHLIHYSYGVNSTEKGDLSSESTVSRIRTEHFPLTLESARPSHTSQYLCASRGGNQPQHFGDGTRLSIL.

Here the CDR3 DNA reads TGTGCCAGCAGCTTGGTGGTCCTAGCGGGAGGGACCTACGAGCAGTACTTC. Amino acid sequence: CASSLVVLAGGTYEQYF. The rearrangement links TRBV5-4 to TRBJ2-7; TRBD2 matches 12 bases. The germline V gene has CDR1 SGHNT and CDR2 YYREEE (reference sequence). CDR3 length equals 17 residues. J gave up 2 bases and V 0 bases, and 6 bases lay outside the gene matches.

This sequence joins TRBV28 and TRBJ2-3, with 11 bases that match TRBD2. CDR1 and CDR2 (germline): MDHEN, SYDVKM. The CDR3 is 17 residues long. Trimming took 8 bases from V and 9 from J; bases not matched to a gene: 19. In DNA form, the CDR3 reads TGTGCCAGCTCCGAGGGGACTAGCGGCGGCCGGGGGGAGACGCAGTATTTT. Translating it yields CASSEGTSGGRGETQYF.

Of note for this clone: One junction end does not reproduce the germline sequence, and a read error may be involved. V and J are TRBV6-5 and TRBJ1-1; D may be TRBD1 (6 bases). CDR3 length: 13 residues. The germline V gene encodes CDR1 MNHEY and CDR2 SVGAGI. The CDR3 nucleotides read TGTGCCAGCAGTTCCCCAACAGGGTTTGAAACTTTCTTT. This sequence encodes CASSSPTGFETFF.